This T cell receptor (beta chain) was retrieved from a study of CD8+ T cells in alopecia areata. V was trimmed by 3 bases and J by 1 base, leaving 12 bases between them. Germline CDR1 is GTSNPN and CDR2 is SVGIG (reference sequence). The CDR3 totals 14 residues. Extraction and reverse transcription of RNA yielded cDNA as the sequencing template. Some clones are missing from TCRdb's copy, which holds only in-frame ones; the method was immunoSEQ multiplex PCR. Of 250,000 to 300,000 clones listed, 55% to 75% were seen once; the top ten hold roughly 1.8%. Study-level results: Across lesional scalp, and particularly alopecia totalis/universalis, clonality surpassed that of normal scalp. Under tofacitinib, fewer expanded CD8+ clones appeared among the top 100 scalp clones.

Notes on this clone: The antigen remains undetermined.

The treatment was: oral pan-JAK inhibitor, 5-10 mg twice daily. Collected material from alopecia areata patients comprised lesional scalp punch biopsies and peripheral blood. The sequencing used CD4+ T cells sorted from blood, collected at week 24, from a patient treated with tofacitinib. The rearrangement joins TRBV30 to TRBJ1-2; D not resolved. This sequence originates from a human donor with alopecia areata. The CDR3 DNA reads TGTGCCTGGAGACCTGGGTCGGGTAACTATGGCTACACCTTC. Its translation is CAWRPGSGNYGYTF.